This note documents a single T cell receptor (beta chain) sequence. This clonotype has at least ten counts. This receptor's antigen is unknown. Base qualities are missing; no much larger clone stands one base away. Library method: 5' RACE. The listed sequencing device is Illumina HiSeq 2000. Template switching added a universal primer binding site, and the final cDNA carried a unique molecular identifier that allowed TCR cDNA molecules to be counted accurately. First-strand cDNA for TCR alpha and beta chains was synthesized from specific primers in the conserved constant-segment region. To control for contamination, every cDNA library carried two barcodes: a SMART-Mk sample barcode plus Illumina barcodes. TruSeq adapter sequences along with Illumina sample barcodes were introduced in two successive PCR steps. TCR alpha and beta cDNA libraries were sequenced on the Illumina HiSeq platform with custom primers. In the original analysis: Raw reads were processed with MiGEC to extract unique molecular identifiers, and MiXCR was used to determine CDR3 positions. Recombination models were inferred per individual with the repgenHMM and IGoR tools using an EM algorithm. Shared clonotypes were analyzed with the tcR package in R, and sharing was normalized by the product of cloneset sizes. To study raw recombination without the effects of thymic and clonal selection, out-of-frame nonproductive sequences were analyzed. Using fastp trimming at Q25 and MiXCR clonotype assembly, TCRdb reanalyzed the public sequencing data and kept in-frame beta chains. Entries that share a CDR3 protein sequence are merged under the most common genes and DNA. Clone size and V and J calls follow TCRdb, not the original study. Here the sample has fewer than 500,000 distinct CDR3 sequences; approximately 15% occur a single time. The top ten clonotypes cover approximately 1% of the sample.

This sample stems from a study of identical twins (dated by TCRdb to the mid-2010s). About the full investigation: TCR alpha and beta repertoires from monozygotic twins, unrelated adults of various ages and cord blood were deep-sequenced to test whether fetal clonotypes persist. To rule out contamination, the twin experiments were replicated at different times with different library preparation protocols.

Every donor in the study was a healthy Caucasian. Three pairs of female monozygotic twins, all aged about 18 to 30 years, were included in the twin cohort. Positive isolation kits from Invitrogen were used to isolate CD4+ and CD8+ T cell populations. Study-wide conclusions, independent of this receptor: Out-of-frame TCR alpha sharing in monozygotic twins was systematically underestimated by recombination models, whereas sharing between unrelated individuals was in agreement with the recombination models. Compared with coincidental sharing between unrelated individuals, out-of-frame TCR alpha sequences shared between twins showed an excess of sequences with low generation probability. Fewer insertions were carried by abundant cord blood beta clonotypes, a similar but weaker trend appeared in young adult naive repertoires, and no such trend appeared in memory repertoires. Zero-insertion analyses could be partly confounded by invariant T cells such as MAIT and iNKT, though diverse VJ usage argued against such confounding for most clonotypes. Because the same donors could not be followed over many years, conclusions were based on cross-sectional statistical analysis. A weaker excess of twin sharing was found in beta out-of-frame sequences because the signal-to-noise ratio was lowered by fewer shared sequences.

Reading from cysteine to phenylalanine, the CDR3 counts 13 amino acids. Only CDR3 DNA remains: 39 bases, in frame from the first base. Trimming costs V 1 base and J 5 bases, and their ends lie 6 bases apart. These records were also assigned to another study, of yellow fever vaccine responses in identical twins. From the second report: The T cell response to vaccination in identical twins was reported by the authors to appear partly convergent and partly personalized. In identical twins, the study followed T cell clones that responded to the vaccine with precision.

This sequence was found in a woman between 18 and 30 years old in good health. This chain is built from TRBV12-3 or TRBV12-4 and TRBJ1-3; the D region possibly corresponds to TRBD1 (5 bases align). The sample taken for sequencing was CD4+ T cells sorted from blood. CDR3 reads: CASSLGGRNTIYF. The DNA sequence is TGTGCCAGCAGTTTAGGGGGACGAAACACCATATATTTT.